These T cell receptor beta chains were read from a single sample in a study of blood T cell repertoires in COVID-19. Here immunoSEQ multiplex PCR was the method, and the copy in TCRdb shows in-frame clones only, minus some. The data show 55,000 to 65,000 clones, around 91% seen once. What was sequenced was peripheral blood. Source of these receptors: a woman aged 55-75 years with active COVID-19. CDR3s include the opening cysteine and the closing phenylalanine or tryptophan. D genes are given only for firm matches. The size of a clone is reported for some rows only, either as once, few or many, or as a class for expanded clones.

>TRBJ1-2|TRBV15|TRBD1|NA
TGTGCCACCAGCAGAGATCTAGGGGGCGGCTACACCTTC
CATSRDLGGGYTF
>TRBJ1-1|TRBV7-9|NA|NA
TGTGCCAGCAGCGCAGGGAATACAGGGTGGGTGAACACTGAAGCTTTCTTT
CASSAGNTGWVNTEAFF
>TRBJ1-2|TRBV30|NA|NA
TGTGCCTGGAGTGTACGGTATTATGGCTACACCTTC
CAWSVRYYGYTF
>TRBJ1-6|TRBV18|NA|NA
TGTGCCAGCTCACCAGCCTCAGGAAATTCACCCCTCCACTTT
CASSPASGNSPLHF
>TRBJ1-2|TRBV27|NA|NA
TGTGCCAGCAGTATTTACCTTGGGAGCGGGGCGGGCTACACCTTC
CASSIYLGSGAGYTF
>TRBJ1-5|TRBV6-2/TRBV6-3|TRBD1|NA
TGTGCCAGCAGTCGCCCGAAACAGGGGCATCAGCCCCAGCATTTT
CASSRPKQGHQPQHF
>TRBJ1-5|TRBV9|NA|few
TGTGCCAGCAGCGTATGGGGGGATAGCAATCAGCCCCAGCATTTT
CASSVWGDSNQPQHF
>TRBJ1-2|TRBV19|TRBD1|NA
TGTGCCAGTAGTAAGACCGGGACAGTGACCTATGGCTACACCTTC
CASSKTGTVTYGYTF
>TRBJ1-4|TRBV7-2|NA|NA
TGTGCCAGCAGCTTACAGGGGACGTCTAATGAAAAACTGTTTTTT
CASSLQGTSNEKLFF
>TRBJ2-5|TRBV19|NA|NA
TGTGCCAGTAGTATAGATTTCCGGGATCGGGAGACCCAGTACTTC
CASSIDFRDRETQYF
>TRBJ2-4|TRBV4-1|TRBD2|NA
TGCGCCAGCAGCCAAGCCGGGACTAGCGGGGGGGCTGCCAAAAACATTCAGTACTTC
CASSQAGTSGGAAKNIQYF
>TRBJ1-4|TRBV7-9|NA|NA
TGTGCCAGCAGCTCGTACCCTCAGGCTAATGAAAAACTGTTTTTT
CASSSYPQANEKLFF
>TRBJ1-5|TRBV19|NA|once
TGTGCCAGTAGTAGCCGAGAGAGCGTCAATCAGCCCCAGCATTTT
CASSSRESVNQPQHF
>TRBJ2-1|TRBV6-5|NA|NA
TGTGCCAGCAAGGCGGGCTCCTACAATGAGCAGTTCTTC
CASKAGSYNEQFF
>TRBJ1-3|TRBV4-1|NA|NA
TGCGCCAGCAGCCAAGTTGGGGGGAAAGTACACACCATATATTTT
CASSQVGGKVHTIYF
>TRBJ1-4|TRBV4-2|TRBD1|NA
TGTGCCAGCAGCCAAGGAACGGGACAGGGCAATGAAAAACTGTTTTTT
CASSQGTGQGNEKLFF
>TRBJ1-5|TRBV4-1|TRBD1|NA
TGCGCCAGCAGCCAAGTGCAGGGACAGGGGTATCAGCCCCAGCATTTT
CASSQVQGQGYQPQHF
>TRBJ1-3|TRBV3-1/TRBV3-2|TRBD1|NA
TGTGCCAGCAGCCAATCAGGGGGTGGAAACACCATATATTTT
CASSQSGGGNTIYF
>TRBJ2-5|TRBV10-3|TRBD1|once
TGTGCCATCAGTGGACAGGGTGAGACCCAGTACTTC
CAISGQGETQYF
>TRBJ2-1|TRBV29-1|TRBD2|NA
TGCAGCGTTGGCCCCAGCGGGGGAGAGCAGTTCTTC
CSVGPSGGEQFF
>TRBJ1-5|TRBV9|TRBD1|NA
TGTGCCAGCAGCGTGGGACAGAGCAATCAGCCCCAGCATTTT
CASSVGQSNQPQHF
>TRBJ2-5|TRBV5-4|NA|NA
TGTGCCAGCAGTTCCTTAGCGAGTATGGGAGAGACCCAGTACTTC
CASSSLASMGETQYF
>TRBJ2-2|TRBV28|NA|NA
TGTGCCAGCAGTTACCCAGGTGGGGAGCTGTTTTTT
CASSYPGGELFF
>TRBJ2-5|TRBV15|NA|once
TGTGCCACCAGCAGAGATATTAGGCGGGGTGGAGAGACCCAGTACTTC
CATSRDIRRGGETQYF
>TRBJ2-3|TRBV6-5|NA|NA
TGTGCCAGCAGGAGGGGGCTAGCGGGCAGGGATACGCAGTATTTT
CASRRGLAGRDTQYF
>TRBJ1-1|TRBV5-1|TRBD1|NA
TGCGCCAGCAGCTCACAGGGGAGTACTGAAGCTTTCTTT
CASSSQGSTEAFF
>TRBJ2-7|TRBV9|TRBD2|once
TGTGCCAGCAGCCCGCGAGAGCGGGGGGGTTCCTACGAGCAGTACTTC
CASSPRERGGSYEQYF
>TRBJ2-2|TRBV6-5|NA|NA
TGTGCCAGCAGATTCCCAGGGGCGGGCGGGGAGCTGTTTTTT
CASRFPGAGGELFF
>TRBJ1-1|TRBV7-8|TRBD1|NA
TGTGCCAGCAGCTCGGGACAGGAAATTAACACTGAAGCTTTCTTT
CASSSGQEINTEAFF
>TRBJ1-4|TRBV7-6|NA|NA
TGTGCCAGCAGCGAATACAGGGTCAGGAATAATGAAAAACTGTTTTTT
CASSEYRVRNNEKLFF
>TRBJ2-1|TRBV11-3|NA|NA
TGTGCCAGCAGCTTAGAACGGTACAATGAGCAGTTCTTC
CASSLERYNEQFF
>TRBJ1-4|TRBV9|NA|NA
TGTGCCAGCAGCGTTGCCGCGGGACTGGATGAAAAACTGTTTTTT
CASSVAAGLDEKLFF
>TRBJ2-1|TRBV3-1/TRBV3-2|TRBD2|NA
TGTGCCAGCAGCCAAGGCGGGGGGTCCAATGAGCAGTTCTTC
CASSQGGGSNEQFF
>TRBJ1-1|TRBV21-1|NA|NA
TGTGCCAGCAGCAACGGCGCACCGGGAGGGAGGAACCCCAACACTGAAGCTTTCTTT
CASSNGAPGGRNPNTEAFF
>TRBJ1-1|TRBV29-1|NA|NA
TGCAGCGCCCCAGAGGGCAGTCTGAACACTGAAGCTTTCTTT
CSAPEGSLNTEAFF
>TRBJ2-4|TRBV2|TRBD2|NA
TGTGCCAGTTCGACTAGCGGGGGGTTCATTCAGTACTTC
CASSTSGGFIQYF
>TRBJ1-6|TRBV2|TRBD1|NA
TGTGCCAGCAGTGAAGGCAGGGGGTACCATTCACCCCTCCACTTT
CASSEGRGYHSPLHF
>TRBJ2-3|TRBV7-3|TRBD2|NA
TGTGCCAGCAGCCCCCTCAGCGGGGGGCTAGATACGCAGTATTTT
CASSPLSGGLDTQYF
>TRBJ1-5|TRBV6-5|TRBD1|NA
TGTGCCAGCAGTAGGGGACAGGGGGTCGGGCCCCAGCATTTT
CASSRGQGVGPQHF
>TRBJ1-3|TRBV11-2|TRBD1|NA
TGTGCCAGCAGATCCTACAGGGGGAGCTCTGGAAACACCATATATTTT
CASRSYRGSSGNTIYF
>TRBJ1-2|TRBV5-1|TRBD1|NA
TGCGCCAGCAGCTTGGATCCGGGACAGGGGGGGAGTGGCTACACCTTC
CASSLDPGQGGSGYTF
>TRBJ2-7|TRBV5-8|TRBD1|NA
TGTGCCAGCAGCCCTGGGACAGGGAGCTACGAGCAGTACTTC
CASSPGTGSYEQYF
>TRBJ1-1|TRBV19|NA|NA
TGTGCCAGTAGTTCTACAGGGTCCACTGAAGCTTTCTTT
CASSSTGSTEAFF
>TRBJ2-2|TRBV3-1/TRBV3-2|NA|few
TGTGCCAGCAGCCAAGAGGGGGGTTACGCGAACACCGGGGAGCTGTTTTTT
CASSQEGGYANTGELFF
>TRBJ2-3|TRBV7-9|TRBD2|NA
TGTGCCAGCAGCGTTAGCGGGGTAGCAGATACGCAGTATTTT
CASSVSGVADTQYF
>TRBJ2-7|TRBV6-6|NA|NA
TGTGCCAGCAGTCGCGACTTCTACGAGCAGTACTTC
CASSRDFYEQYF
>TRBJ2-5|TRBV5-4|TRBD2|NA
TGTGCCAGCAGTTCCCGGACTAGCGGGGGGGGGAAAGAGACCCAGTACTTC
CASSSRTSGGGKETQYF
>TRBJ1-2|TRBV6-2/TRBV6-3|TRBD1|once
TGTGCCAGCAGTTCCTCGACATACAGGGGCGGCGGCTACACCTTC
CASSSSTYRGGGYTF
>TRBJ1-1|TRBV18|TRBD1|NA
TGTGCCAGCTCACCGGGACAGGGGGCTGAAGCTTTCTTT
CASSPGQGAEAFF
>TRBJ2-2|TRBV29-1|TRBD2|NA
TGCAGCGTTGAAGGGACTAGCGGGGGCCCGAACACCGGGGAGCTGTTTTTT
CSVEGTSGGPNTGELFF
>TRBJ2-3|TRBV7-3|TRBD1|NA
TGTGCCAGCAGGATAGGACAGGGGCTCACAGATACGCAGTATTTT
CASRIGQGLTDTQYF
>TRBJ2-5|TRBV19|TRBD2|NA
TGTGCCAGTAGTATTCGGTCTAGCGGTGAGGGGACCCAGTACTTC
CASSIRSSGEGTQYF
>TRBJ2-7|TRBV19|TRBD2|NA
TGTGCCAGTAGTACTCCGGGGGAGGGGTTTTACGAGCAGTACTTC
CASSTPGEGFYEQYF